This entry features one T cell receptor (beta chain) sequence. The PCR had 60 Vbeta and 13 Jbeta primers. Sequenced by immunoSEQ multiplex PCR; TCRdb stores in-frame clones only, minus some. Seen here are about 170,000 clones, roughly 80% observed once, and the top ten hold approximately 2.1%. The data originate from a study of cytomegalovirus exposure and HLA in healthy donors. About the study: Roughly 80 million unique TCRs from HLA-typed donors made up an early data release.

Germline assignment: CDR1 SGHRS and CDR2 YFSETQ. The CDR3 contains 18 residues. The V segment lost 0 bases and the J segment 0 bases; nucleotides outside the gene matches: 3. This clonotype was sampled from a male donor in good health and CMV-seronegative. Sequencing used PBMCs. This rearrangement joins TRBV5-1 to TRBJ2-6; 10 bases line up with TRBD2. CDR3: CASSLGLAGASGANVLTF. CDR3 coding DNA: TGCGCCAGCAGCTTGGGTCTAGCGGGGGCCTCTGGGGCCAACGTCCTGACTTTC.